This paragraph covers one TCR beta chain sequence. Germline CDR1 SGHNT, CDR2 YENEEA. The V end was cut by 5 bases, the J end by 3 bases, with 13 bases between. CDR3 length equals 14 residues. This entry comes from a study of blood T cell repertoires in COVID-19. Sequenced by immunoSEQ multiplex PCR; TCRdb stores in-frame clones only, minus some. Seen here are around 310,000 clones, around 91% observed once, and the top ten hold about 9.9%. The rearrangement links TRBV11-3 to TRBJ1-1; a possible D gene is TRBD1 (6 bases). This TCR came from a woman aged 40 to 50 who had recovered from COVID-19. Material: PBMCs or T cells enriched from blood (not recorded which). Here the CDR3 reads CASSPRPGDTEAFF. The CDR3 nucleotides read TGTGCCAGCAGCCCCCGCCCAGGGGACACTGAAGCTTTCTTT. The full variable domain, rest sourced from reference TRBV11-3 and TRBJ1-1, is EAGVVQSPRYKIIEKKQPVAFWCNPISGHNTLYWYLQNLGQGPELLIRYENEEAVDDSQLPKDRFSAERLKGVDSTLKIQPAELGDSAVYLCASSPRPGDTEAFFGQGTRLTVV.